These 12 T cell receptor beta chains share one sample of origin, sequenced in a study of human T cells and chemical hapten exposure. One entry per CDR3 protein, called by TCRdb with MiXCR from the RACE reads. The repertoire holds nearly 85,000 distinct CDR3 sequences, with roughly 11% as singletons. The time point denotes: patch test 2, 6 weeks after DPC sensitization. The treatment is: therapeutic diphenylcyclopropenone sensitization with weekly scalp DPC. This specimen was whole blood, taken in connection with sensitization to the hapten diphenylcyclopropenone (DPC). These receptors all come from a man aged 18 to 29 with alopecia areata. Some clones in this sample may be carry-over from other donors' samples.

The table lists this clonotype with a few counts. The chain combines TRBV7-3 with TRBJ2-6; TRBD2 is a possible D gene (7 bases). The CDR3 sequence is 17 residues long. Germline CDR1 is SGHTA and CDR2 is FQGTGA. Trimming took 2 bases from V and 0 from J, leaving 11 bases between them. CDR3 DNA: TGTGCCAGCAGCTTAGCGGGGGCCTCCTCTGGGGCCAACGTCCTGACTTTC. It encodes CASSLAGASSGANVLTF.

This clonotype was seen at least ten times. This chain joins TRBV6-1 and TRBJ1-1; D unresolved. Germline-derived CDR1 and CDR2 are MNHNS and SASEGT. The CDR3 length is 11 residues. Trimming took 7 bases from V and 0 from J, leaving 3 bases between them. CDR3 loop: CASNMNTEAFF. CDR3 bases: TGTGCCAGCAATATGAACACTGAAGCTTTCTTT.

This chain uses TRBV7-2 with TRBJ1-2; D is undetermined. This CDR3 is built from 13 residues. Trimming removed 6 bases from V and 2 bases from J, with 10 bases in between. Germline CDR1 SGHTA, CDR2 FQGNSA. The CDR3 DNA is TGTGCCAGCAGATCAGACTTAAACTATGGCTACACCTTC. The encoded protein is CASRSDLNYGYTF. The whole variable domain, remainder taken from reference TRBV7-2 and TRBJ1-2, is GAGVSQSPSNKVTEKGKDVELRCDPISGHTALYWYRQSLGQGLEFLIYFQGNSAPDKSGLPSDRFSAERTGGSVSTLTIQRTQQEDSAVYLCASRSDLNYGYTFGSGTRLTVV.

The rearrangement joins TRBV19 to TRBJ1-5; D perhaps matches TRBD1 (5 bases). CDR3 length equals 14 residues. Germline CDR1 LNHDA, CDR2 SQIVND (reference sequence). V lost 10 bases, J lost 0 bases, and 13 bases lay in between. The CDR3 nucleotides read TGTGCCACCGAGGCAGGACATAGCAATCAGCCCCAGCATTTT. The encoded protein is CATEAGHSNQPQHF.

The chain joins TRBV29-1 to TRBJ2-3, with TRBD2 identical over 9 bases. The J segment lost 1 base and the V segment lost 5 bases, leaving 4 bases of the junction unmatched. The CDR3 length is 14 residues. CDR1 is SQVTM, CDR2 ANQGSEA, per germline. CDR3 DNA sequence: TGCAGCGTTCCAGTAGCGGGGGGCACAGATACGCAGTATTTT. This gives the protein CSVPVAGGTDTQYF.

This clonotype was observed a handful of times. This chain links TRBV27 with TRBJ2-3; possibly TRBD1 for D (7 bases). CDR3 length: 14 amino acids. CDR1 MNHEY and CDR2 SMNVEV come from the germline V gene (reference sequence). Trimming left V 3 bases short and J 2 bases short, with 9 bases between. This chain's CDR3 is CASSLEGATDTQYF. The CDR3 nucleotides are TGTGCCAGCAGTTTGGAGGGGGCCACAGATACGCAGTATTTT.

In nucleotides, the CDR3 is TGTGCCAGCAGCGCACTCTGGACAGGATATATAGATACGCAGTATTTT. This codes for CASSALWTGYIDTQYF. The genes are TRBV7-9 and TRBJ2-3; 7 bases are a match to TRBD1. The V gene's germline CDR1 is SEHNR and CDR2 FQNEAQ (reference sequence). Losses at the gene ends were 5 bases for V and 5 bases for J; bases not matched to a gene: 13. The CDR3 runs to 16 residues.

The rearrangement joins TRBV12-3 or TRBV12-4 to TRBJ1-1; D is uncertain. The CDR3 is 13 amino acids. Trimming took off 3 bases at V and 3 bases at J, with 8 bases between the two ends. CDR3 coding DNA: TGTGCCAGCAGTTTTTGGAGGTACACTGAAGCTTTCTTT. Encoded protein: CASSFWRYTEAFF.

The gene calls are TRBV18 and TRBJ1-5; 10 bases are shared with TRBD1. Unmatched junction bases numbered 5, after V lost 4 bases and J lost 2 bases. CDR1 is KGHSH, CDR2 LQKENI, per germline. The CDR3 is 16 residues long. CDR3 in amino acids: CASSQDRGDGNQPQHF. The CDR3 nucleotides read TGTGCCAGCTCACAGGACAGGGGGGATGGCAATCAGCCCCAGCATTTT.

This clonotype was detected only a few times. The chain combines TRBV9 with TRBJ2-7, with D perhaps matching TRBD1 or TRBD2 (6 bases each). The CDR3 has 14 amino acids. V was clipped by 2 bases and J by 7 bases, with 16 bases between them. CDR1 and CDR2 from the germline V gene are SGDLS and YYNGEE. For the CDR3, the DNA is TGTGCCAGCAGCGTCTTTGGGGGGCGAGAGGAGCAGTACTTC. This translates into CASSVFGGREEQYF. The full variable domain, with the rest looked up from reference TRBV9 and TRBJ2-7, is DSGVTQTPKHLITATGQRVTLRCSPRSGDLSVYWYQQSLDQGLQFLIQYYNGEERAKGNILERFSAQQFPDLHSELNLSSLELGDSALYFCASSVFGGREEQYFGPGTRLTVT.

Ten or more counts support this clonotype. This chain uses TRBV20-1 with TRBJ1-1; weak D call: TRBD1 (5 bases). V was trimmed by 0 bases and J by 6 bases, leaving 17 bases between them. This CDR3 has 15 amino acids. Per germline, CDR1 DFQATT and CDR2 SNEGSKA (reference sequence). CDR3 residues: CSARDSRGAMAEAFF. The CDR3, as DNA: TGCAGTGCTAGAGATTCGAGGGGCGCGATGGCTGAAGCTTTCTTT.

This clonotype was detected a few times. J is TRBJ1-1 and V is TRBV10-1; D perhaps matches TRBD1 (5 bases). Trimming removed 2 bases from V and 2 bases from J, with 12 bases in between. Germline V CDR1 and CDR2: WNHNN, SYGVQD (reference sequence). This CDR3 region has 15 residues. CDR3 nucleotides: TGCGCCAGCAGTGAGAGTCGGGGGTTAAACACTGAAGCTTTCTTT. It is translated as CASSESRGLNTEAFF.